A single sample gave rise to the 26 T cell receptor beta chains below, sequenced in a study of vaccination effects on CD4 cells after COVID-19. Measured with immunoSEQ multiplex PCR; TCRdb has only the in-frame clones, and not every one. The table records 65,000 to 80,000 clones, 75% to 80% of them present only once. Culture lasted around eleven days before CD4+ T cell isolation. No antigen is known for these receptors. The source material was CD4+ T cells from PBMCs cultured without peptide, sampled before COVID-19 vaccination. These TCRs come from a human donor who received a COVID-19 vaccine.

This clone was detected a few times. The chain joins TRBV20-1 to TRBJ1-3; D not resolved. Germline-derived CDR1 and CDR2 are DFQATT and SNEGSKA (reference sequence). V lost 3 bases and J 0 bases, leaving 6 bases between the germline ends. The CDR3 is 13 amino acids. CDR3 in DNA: TGCAGTGCTAGTCGGGTCTCTGGAAACACCATATATTTT. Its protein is CSASRVSGNTIYF.

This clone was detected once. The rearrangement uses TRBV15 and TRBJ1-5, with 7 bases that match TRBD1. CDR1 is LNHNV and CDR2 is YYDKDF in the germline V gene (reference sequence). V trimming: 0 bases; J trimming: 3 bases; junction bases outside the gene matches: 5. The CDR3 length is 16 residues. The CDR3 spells CATSRDGQAVNQPQHF. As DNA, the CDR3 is TGTGCCACCAGCAGAGACGGACAGGCGGTCAATCAGCCCCAGCATTTT.

The chain's CDR3 is CASSPGDRVGSQYF. The CDR3 DNA is TGTGCCAGCAGTCCCGGCGACAGGGTAGGGTCCCAGTACTTC. The rearrangement joins TRBV27 to TRBJ2-5, with 7 bases aligning to TRBD1. Germline CDR1 and CDR2: MNHEY and SMNVEV (reference sequence). Trimming cost V 5 bases and J 9 bases; bases outside gene matches: 12. The CDR3 runs to 14 residues.

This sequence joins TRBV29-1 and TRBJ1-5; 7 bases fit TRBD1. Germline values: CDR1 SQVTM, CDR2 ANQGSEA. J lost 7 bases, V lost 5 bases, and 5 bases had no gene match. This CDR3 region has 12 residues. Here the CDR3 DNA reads TGCAGCGTTCGACAGGGTGGCCAGCCCCAGCATTTT. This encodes CSVRQGGQPQHF.

CDR3 residues: CASSTGWGPRNTGELFF. The CDR3 coding sequence is TGTGCCAGCAGCACAGGATGGGGACCAAGGAACACCGGGGAGCTGTTTTTT. The chain combines TRBV2 with TRBJ2-2; D may correspond to TRBD1 or TRBD2 (5 bases each). CDR1 is SNHLY, CDR2 FYNNEI, per germline. The CDR3 extends over 17 amino acids. Trimming removed 6 bases from V and 1 base from J, with 18 bases in between.

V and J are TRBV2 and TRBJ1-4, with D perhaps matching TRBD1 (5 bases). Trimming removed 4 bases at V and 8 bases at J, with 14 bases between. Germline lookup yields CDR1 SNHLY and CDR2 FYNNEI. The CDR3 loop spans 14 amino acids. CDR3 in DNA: TGTGCCAGCAGTGGCGGGGGGATATCGGAAAAACTGTTTTTT. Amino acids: CASSGGGISEKLFF.

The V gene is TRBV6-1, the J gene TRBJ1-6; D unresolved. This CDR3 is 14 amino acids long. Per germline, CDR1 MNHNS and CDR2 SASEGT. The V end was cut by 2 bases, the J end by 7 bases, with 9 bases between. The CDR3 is CASSERGKNSPLHF. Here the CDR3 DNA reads TGTGCCAGCAGTGAAAGAGGAAAGAATTCACCCCTCCACTTT.

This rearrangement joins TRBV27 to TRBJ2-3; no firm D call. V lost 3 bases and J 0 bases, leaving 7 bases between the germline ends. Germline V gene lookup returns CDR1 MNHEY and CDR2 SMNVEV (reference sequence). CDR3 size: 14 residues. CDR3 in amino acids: CASSLSASTDTQYF. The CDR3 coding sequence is TGTGCCAGCAGTTTGTCAGCTAGCACAGATACGCAGTATTTT.

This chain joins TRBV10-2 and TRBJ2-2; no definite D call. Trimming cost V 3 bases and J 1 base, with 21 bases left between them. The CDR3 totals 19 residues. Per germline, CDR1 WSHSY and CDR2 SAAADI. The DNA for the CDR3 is TGCGCCAGCAGTGACCCACCCTCTGGGCCGAGTCAGAACACCGGGGAGCTGTTTTTT. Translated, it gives CASSDPPSGPSQNTGELFF.

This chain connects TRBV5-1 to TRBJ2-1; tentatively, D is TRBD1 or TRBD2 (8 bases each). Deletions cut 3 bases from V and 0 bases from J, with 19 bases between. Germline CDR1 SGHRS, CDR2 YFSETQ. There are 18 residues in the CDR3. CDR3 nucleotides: TGCGCCAGCAGCTCCCAGGGGGCGCGGGGGGCCTCCTACAATGAGCAGTTCTTC. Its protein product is CASSSQGARGASYNEQFF.

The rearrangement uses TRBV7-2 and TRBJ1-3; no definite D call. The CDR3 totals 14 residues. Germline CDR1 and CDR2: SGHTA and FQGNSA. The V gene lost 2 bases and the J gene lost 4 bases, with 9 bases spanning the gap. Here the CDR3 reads CASSLRWRGNTIYF. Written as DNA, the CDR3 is TGTGCCAGCAGCTTAAGGTGGAGGGGAAACACCATATATTTT.

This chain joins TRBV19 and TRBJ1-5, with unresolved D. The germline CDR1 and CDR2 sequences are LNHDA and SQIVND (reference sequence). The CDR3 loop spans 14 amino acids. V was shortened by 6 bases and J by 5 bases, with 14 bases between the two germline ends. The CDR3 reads CASRMWVDDQPQHF. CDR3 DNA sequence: TGTGCCAGTAGGATGTGGGTTGACGATCAGCCCCAGCATTTT.

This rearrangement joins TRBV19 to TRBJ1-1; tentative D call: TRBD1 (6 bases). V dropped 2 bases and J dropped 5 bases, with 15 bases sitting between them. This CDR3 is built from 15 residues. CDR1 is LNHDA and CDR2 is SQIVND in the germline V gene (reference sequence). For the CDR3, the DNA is TGTGCCAGTAGTATAAAAACCACAGGGCGAACTGAAGCTTTCTTT. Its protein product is CASSIKTTGRTEAFF.

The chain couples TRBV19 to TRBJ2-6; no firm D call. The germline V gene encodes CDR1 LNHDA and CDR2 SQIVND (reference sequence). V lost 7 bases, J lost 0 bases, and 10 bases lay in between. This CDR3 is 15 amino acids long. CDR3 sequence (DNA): TGTGCCAGTACCTTACGCAGCTCTGGGGCCAACGTCCTGACTTTC. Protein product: CASTLRSSGANVLTF.

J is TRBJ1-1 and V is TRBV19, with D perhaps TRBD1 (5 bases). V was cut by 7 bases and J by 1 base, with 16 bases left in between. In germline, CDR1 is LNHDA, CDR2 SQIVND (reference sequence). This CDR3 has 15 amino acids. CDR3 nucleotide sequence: TGTGCCAGTACCTATGCGAACAGGCAGAACACTGAAGCTTTCTTT. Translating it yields CASTYANRQNTEAFF.

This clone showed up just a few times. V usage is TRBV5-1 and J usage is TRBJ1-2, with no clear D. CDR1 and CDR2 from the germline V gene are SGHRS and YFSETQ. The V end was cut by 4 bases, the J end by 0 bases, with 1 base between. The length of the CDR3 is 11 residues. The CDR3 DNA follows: TGCGCCAGCAGCGCTAACTATGGCTACACCTTC. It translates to CASSANYGYTF.

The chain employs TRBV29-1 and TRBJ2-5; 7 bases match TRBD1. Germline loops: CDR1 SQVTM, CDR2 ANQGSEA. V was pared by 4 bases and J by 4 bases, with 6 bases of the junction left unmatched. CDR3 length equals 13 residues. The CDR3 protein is CSVGMAGGETQYF. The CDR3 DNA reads TGCAGCGTTGGCATGGCAGGGGGAGAGACCCAGTACTTC. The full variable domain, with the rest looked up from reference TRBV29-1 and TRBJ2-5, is SAVISQKPSRDICQRGTSLTIQCQVDSQVTMMFWYRQQPGQSLTLIATANQGSEATYESGFVIDKFPISRPNLTFSTLTVSNMSPEDSSIYLCSVGMAGGETQYFGPGTRLLVL.

DNA of the CDR3: TGCGCCAGCAGCGCGACTCGGGGGGCGAGCACCGGGGAGCTGTTTTTT. Its translation is CASSATRGASTGELFF. This rearrangement joins TRBV5-1 to TRBJ2-2, with a possible D match to TRBD2 (7 bases). The V gene's germline CDR1 is SGHRS and CDR2 YFSETQ. CDR3 length: 16 residues. V dropped 4 bases and J dropped 4 bases, with 17 bases sitting between them.

CDR3 sequence reads: CASSSYRGQETQYF. The CDR3, as DNA: TGTGCCAGCAGCTCTTACAGGGGCCAAGAGACCCAGTACTTC. This rearrangement joins TRBV7-2 to TRBJ2-5, with 7 positions matching TRBD1. The V gene's germline CDR1 is SGHTA and CDR2 FQGNSA. The CDR3 is 14 amino acids. The V segment lost 4 bases and the J segment 1 base; nucleotides outside the gene matches: 3.

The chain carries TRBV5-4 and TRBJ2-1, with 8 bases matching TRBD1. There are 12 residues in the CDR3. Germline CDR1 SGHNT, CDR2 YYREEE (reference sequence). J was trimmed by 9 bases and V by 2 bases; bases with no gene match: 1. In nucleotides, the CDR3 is TGTGCCAGCAGCTTACAGGGGGTTGAGCAGTTCTTC. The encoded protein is CASSLQGVEQFF.

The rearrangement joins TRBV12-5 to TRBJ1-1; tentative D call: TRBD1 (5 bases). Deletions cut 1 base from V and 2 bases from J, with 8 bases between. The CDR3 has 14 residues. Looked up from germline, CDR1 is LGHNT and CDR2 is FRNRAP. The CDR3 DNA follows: TGTGCTAGTGGTTTGGGACAGATTAACACTGAAGCTTTCTTT. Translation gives CASGLGQINTEAFF.

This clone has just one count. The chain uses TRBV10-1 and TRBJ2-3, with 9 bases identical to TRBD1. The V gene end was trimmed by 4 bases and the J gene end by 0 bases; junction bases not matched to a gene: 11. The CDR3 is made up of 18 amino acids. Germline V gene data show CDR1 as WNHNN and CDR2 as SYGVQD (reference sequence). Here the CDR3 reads CASSGPGQGATSTDTQYF. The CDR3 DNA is TGCGCCAGCAGTGGCCCGGGACAGGGAGCCACTAGCACAGATACGCAGTATTTT.

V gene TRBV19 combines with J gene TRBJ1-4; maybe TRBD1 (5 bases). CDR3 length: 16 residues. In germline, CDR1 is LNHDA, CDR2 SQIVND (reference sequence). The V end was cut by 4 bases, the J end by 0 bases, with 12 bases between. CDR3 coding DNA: TGTGCCAGTAGTAGCCCGACAGCATCAACTAATGAAAAACTGTTTTTT. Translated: CASSSPTASTNEKLFF.

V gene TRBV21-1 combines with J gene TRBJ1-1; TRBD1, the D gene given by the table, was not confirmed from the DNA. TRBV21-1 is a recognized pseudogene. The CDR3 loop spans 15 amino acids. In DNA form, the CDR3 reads TGTGCCAGCAGCCTACATACAGGGTCTCGCACTGAAGCTTTCTTT. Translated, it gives CASSLHTGSRTEAFF.

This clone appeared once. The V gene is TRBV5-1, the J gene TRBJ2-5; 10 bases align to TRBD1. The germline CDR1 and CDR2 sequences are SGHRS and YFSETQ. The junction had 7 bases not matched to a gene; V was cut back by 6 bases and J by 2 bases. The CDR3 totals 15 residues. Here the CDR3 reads CASNRDRGIQETQYF. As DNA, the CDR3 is TGCGCCAGCAACAGGGACAGGGGTATTCAAGAGACCCAGTACTTC.

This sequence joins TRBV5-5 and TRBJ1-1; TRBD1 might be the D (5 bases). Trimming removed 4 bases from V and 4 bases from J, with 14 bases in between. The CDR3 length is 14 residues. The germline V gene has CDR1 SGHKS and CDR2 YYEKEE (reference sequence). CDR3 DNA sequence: TGTGCCAGCAGCACCCAGGGTCCGGGCACTGAAGCTTTCTTT. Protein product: CASSTQGPGTEAFF.